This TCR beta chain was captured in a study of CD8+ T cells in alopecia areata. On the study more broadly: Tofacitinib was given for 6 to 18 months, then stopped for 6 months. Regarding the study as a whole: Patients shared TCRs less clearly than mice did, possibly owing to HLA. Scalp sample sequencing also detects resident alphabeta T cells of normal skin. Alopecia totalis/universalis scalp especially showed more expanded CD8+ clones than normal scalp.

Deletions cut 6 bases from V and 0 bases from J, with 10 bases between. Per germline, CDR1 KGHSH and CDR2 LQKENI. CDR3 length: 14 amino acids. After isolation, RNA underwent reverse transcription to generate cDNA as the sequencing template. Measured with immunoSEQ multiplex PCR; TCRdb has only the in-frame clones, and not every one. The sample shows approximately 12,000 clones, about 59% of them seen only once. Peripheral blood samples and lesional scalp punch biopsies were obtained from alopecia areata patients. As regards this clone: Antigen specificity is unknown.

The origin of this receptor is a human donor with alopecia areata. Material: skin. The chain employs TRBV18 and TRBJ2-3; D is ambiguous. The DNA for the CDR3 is TGTGCCAGCTCCCCAGCTCGTAGCACAGATACGCAGTATTTT. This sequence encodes CASSPARSTDTQYF.